This T cell receptor (beta chain) was captured by sequencing in a study of cytomegalovirus exposure and HLA in healthy donors. Amplification used 60 Vbeta primers and 13 Jbeta primers. Some clones are missing from TCRdb's copy, which holds only in-frame ones; the method was immunoSEQ multiplex PCR. The data hold approximately 190,000 clones, with roughly 85% observed a single time. There are 16 residues in the CDR3. Germline-derived CDR1 and CDR2 are LNHNV and YYDKDF (reference sequence). Trimming took off 0 bases at V and 0 bases at J, with 8 bases between the two ends. The sequence derives from a woman younger than 35 in good health and CMV-seronegative. Sequencing input: PBMCs. This chain joins TRBV15 and TRBJ1-4; D gene uncertain. CDR3 nucleotides: TGTGCCACCAGCAGAGATCTGAGGGCAACTAATGAAAAACTGTTTTTT. Its translation: CATSRDLRATNEKLFF. Drawing the rest from reference TRBV15 and TRBJ1-4, the complete variable domain is DAMVIQNPRYQVTQFGKPVTLSCSQTLNHNVMYWYQQKSSQAPKLLFHYYDKDFNNEADTPDNFQSRRPNTSFCFLDIRSPGLGDTAMYLCATSRDLRATNEKLFFGSGTQLSVL.